This TCR beta chain was found in a study of blood T cell repertoires in COVID-19. About the study: The United States, Italy and Spain provided the acute and convalescent COVID-19 samples.

The assay was immunoSEQ multiplex PCR, and TCRdb's table has in-frame clones only and misses some. The sample has 200,000 to 300,000 clones; around nine tenths are singletons. The CDR3 totals 15 residues. CDR1 and CDR2 (germline): GTSNPN, SVGIG (reference sequence). V dropped 2 bases and J dropped 6 bases, with 16 bases sitting between them. The sample was peripheral blood. This chain connects TRBV30 to TRBJ1-4; D remains ambiguous. The TCR comes from a woman aged 55-70 years with COVID-19, enrolled during active disease. The CDR3 spells CAWSTRRVSDEKLFF. CDR3 DNA: TGTGCCTGGAGTACCCGGAGAGTCAGCGATGAAAAACTGTTTTTT.